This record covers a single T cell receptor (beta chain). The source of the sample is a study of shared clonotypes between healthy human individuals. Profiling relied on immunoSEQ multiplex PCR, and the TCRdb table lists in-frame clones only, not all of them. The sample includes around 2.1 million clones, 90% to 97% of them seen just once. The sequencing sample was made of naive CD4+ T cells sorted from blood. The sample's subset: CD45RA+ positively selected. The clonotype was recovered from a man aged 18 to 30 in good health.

The CDR3 sequence is CASSQERGNTGELFF. The CDR3 DNA reads TGCGCCAGCAGCCAAGAGCGCGGAAACACCGGGGAGCTGTTTTTT. The J gene is TRBJ2-2, the V gene TRBV4-1; D remains ambiguous. CDR1 MGHRA and CDR2 YSYEKL come from the germline V gene. V lost 0 bases and J lost 2, with 7 bases in between. This CDR3 spans 15 amino acids.